The text below deals with one T cell receptor (beta chain). Its antigen is currently unknown. This entry belongs to a study of Tregs in tolerant kidney transplant recipients. Whole-study findings and limits: The small number of patients limits these findings pending further validation. This study did not directly address biological reproducibility.

Unstimulated regulatory T cells (CD4+CD25+CD127-), CD4+CD25- non-regulatory cells, CD4 and CD8 cells were FACS-sorted from thawed PBMCs. Profiled with immunoSEQ multiplex PCR; TCRdb holds only in-frame clones, not every one. The table records 120,000 or so clones, roughly nine tenths of them present only once. The CDR3 runs to 14 residues. V dropped 3 bases and J dropped 3 bases, with 9 bases sitting between them. The germline V gene has CDR1 KGHSH and CDR2 LQKENI. The chain uses TRBV18 and TRBJ2-1; D perhaps matches TRBD1 (6 bases). The specimen sequenced was CD4+ T cells from blood. The TCR comes from a human donor in good health. The DNA of the CDR3 is TGTGCCAGCTCACCGGGGGCCCACTACAATGAGCAGTTCTTC. It is translated as CASSPGAHYNEQFF. Looking up the rest from reference TRBV18 and TRBJ2-1 gives the full variable domain: NAGVMQNPRHLVRRRGQEARLRCSPMKGHSHVYWYRQLPEEGLKFMVYLQKENIIDESGMPKERFSAEFPKEGPSILRIQQVVRGDSAAYFCASSPGAHYNEQFFGPGTRLTVL.